What follows describes a single TCR beta chain. Sequencing was performed with immunoSEQ multiplex PCR; in TCRdb, only in-frame clones are kept and a portion is missing. Here the sample spans tens of thousands of clones, about 80% being singletons. The data belong to a study of blood T cell repertoires in COVID-19. Germline V lookup: CDR1 KGHDR, CDR2 SFDVKD. This CDR3 is 16 amino acids long. Trimming at V came to 9 bases and at J to 8 bases, leaving 11 bases not matched to a gene. This TCR was recovered from an elderly man with COVID-19, enrolled during active disease. Sequenced: peripheral blood. This chain uses TRBV24-1 with TRBJ2-1; TRBD2 matches 14 bases. The DNA of the CDR3 is TGTGCCACCTCTCAAACCGGGACTAGCGGGAGCCATGAGCAGTTCTTC. As protein: CATSQTGTSGSHEQFF.